The 19 T cell receptor beta chains listed next were all sequenced from one sample in a study of glioma-infiltrating T cells. Using RNA template, CDR3s of TCR alpha and beta were amplified with iRepertoire arm-PCR. TCRdb used MiXCR to reprocess the multiplex PCR reads, holding one entry per CDR3 protein. Of some 99,000 distinct CDR3 sequences detected, 25% to 30% appear once; the ten largest clones hold about a third. Sequencing used glioma tissue, nonneoplastic brain tissue, or PBMCs (not recorded which). These receptors originate from a human donor with low-grade glioma or glioblastoma, undergoing nonglioma brain surgery, or in good health (not recorded which).

In this sample, this clonotype turned up many times. This chain uses TRBV7-9 with TRBJ1-2, with D possibly TRBD1 on 6 matching bases. Trimming took 1 base from V and 8 from J, leaving 11 bases between them. The CDR3 runs to 13 residues. Germline V gene data show CDR1 as SEHNR and CDR2 as FQNEAQ (reference sequence). Here the CDR3 DNA reads TGTGCCAGCAGCTTAGAAAGGGGGAGCGGCTACACCTTC. Translated, it gives CASSLERGSGYTF.

This clonotype was seen many times. This sequence joins TRBV27 and TRBJ1-2; no reliable D call. Trimming left V 5 bases short and J 8 bases short, with 18 bases between. CDR3 length equals 14 residues. Germline values: CDR1 MNHEY, CDR2 SMNVEV (reference sequence). The CDR3 reads CASSPRAFEGGYTF. The CDR3 bases are TGTGCCAGCAGTCCCCGGGCCTTCGAAGGCGGCTACACCTTC.

This clonotype showed up many times. V gene TRBV6-1 combines with J gene TRBJ2-7; D possibly corresponds to TRBD1 (5 bases). Per germline, CDR1 MNHNS and CDR2 SASEGT. The CDR3 has 15 residues. V lost 6 bases and J lost 4, with 19 bases in between. The CDR3 nucleotides are TGTGCCAGCAGCCCGAAGACAGTGCGCTGGTACGAGCAGTACTTC. This translates into CASSPKTVRWYEQYF.

Of note for this clonotype: This may stem from a read error, because a much larger clone lies one nucleotide away. This sequence joins TRBV7-9 and TRBJ1-1; D gene uncertain. This CDR3 has 12 residues. Looked up from germline, CDR1 is SEHNR and CDR2 is FQNEAQ (reference sequence). Deletions cut 1 base from V and 8 bases from J, with 8 bases between. The CDR3 is CASSLGIKEAFF. CDR3 nucleotides: TGTGCCAGCAGCTTAGGCATAAAGGAAGCTTTCTTT.

This rearrangement joins TRBV30 to TRBJ1-1; 8 positions agree with TRBD1. Trimming cost V 4 bases and J 0 bases; bases outside gene matches: 10. This CDR3 has 16 amino acids. Germline lookup yields CDR1 GTSNPN and CDR2 SVGIG (reference sequence). The CDR3 sequence is CAWKVGRDRMNTEAFF. The CDR3 bases are TGTGCCTGGAAGGTCGGGAGGGACAGGATGAACACTGAAGCTTTCTTT.

This clonotype was detected many times. This chain connects TRBV20-1 to TRBJ1-5; 8 bases are a match to TRBD1. Germline CDR1 reads DFQATT; CDR2 reads SNEGSKA (reference sequence). The CDR3 runs 14 residues. V lost 3 bases to trimming and J lost 4 bases; unmatched junction nucleotides: 5. CDR3 sequence: CSARGDRGNQPQHF. The CDR3 DNA reads TGCAGTGCTAGGGGCGACAGGGGAAATCAGCCCCAGCATTTT.

At least ten counts were recorded for this clonotype. The chain uses TRBV4-1 and TRBJ2-3; the D is unclear. V lost 4 bases and J 1 base, leaving 9 bases between the germline ends. The CDR3 runs 14 residues. CDR1 MGHRA and CDR2 YSYEKL come from the germline V gene. The CDR3 sequence: CASSPLWGTDTQYF. The DNA of the CDR3 is TGCGCCAGCAGCCCCCTCTGGGGCACAGATACGCAGTATTTT.

This clonotype was seen many times. The rearrangement links TRBV12-3 or TRBV12-4 to TRBJ2-1; tentatively, D is TRBD2 (5 bases). With 6 bases removed from V and 10 bases from J, the gap between germline ends came to 19 bases. The CDR3 contains 14 residues. The CDR3 here is CASSSPERAKEQFF. The CDR3 nucleotides read TGTGCCAGCAGCTCCCCGGAGAGGGCCAAGGAGCAGTTCTTC.

In its sample, this clonotype was seen many times. In DNA, the CDR3 is TGTGCCAGCAGTTTCCTCGGGACGGCGACCGAGCAGTACTTC. This encodes CASSFLGTATEQYF. The rearrangement links TRBV6-2 or TRBV6-3 to TRBJ2-7; D possibly uses TRBD1 or TRBD2 (5 bases each). The V end lost 4 bases, the J end lost 6 bases, and 16 bases lay between the germline ends. CDR3 length: 14 amino acids. CDR1 MNHEY and CDR2 SVGEGT come from the germline V gene.

This clonotype was seen many times. The CDR3 loop reads CASSALVSGAYTGELFF. The CDR3 coding sequence is TGTGCCAGCAGTGCCCTGGTGTCGGGGGCTTACACCGGGGAGCTGTTTTTT. The chain links TRBV2 to TRBJ2-2; D is possibly TRBD1 or TRBD2 (6 bases each). The CDR3 is 17 residues long. Germline-derived CDR1 and CDR2 are SNHLY and FYNNEI. The V gene lost 4 bases and the J gene lost 3 bases, with 18 bases spanning the gap.

In its sample, this clonotype was seen many times. The CDR3 coding sequence is TGTGCCAGCAGTTACTCTGGGTCCCAAGAGACCCAGTACTTC. Encoded protein: CASSYSGSQETQYF. The rearrangement links TRBV6-5 to TRBJ2-5; no definite D call. V dropped 0 bases and J dropped 1 base, with 6 bases sitting between them. The CDR3 loop spans 14 amino acids. Germline V gives CDR1 MNHEY, CDR2 SVGAGI.

Regarding this clonotype: A read error is possible here, since a much larger clone lies one base away. The chain combines TRBV12-3 or TRBV12-4 with TRBJ1-1; D not certain. The CDR3 has 13 amino acids. DNA for the CDR3: TGTGCCAGCAGTTTAAAGGTGAACACTAAAGCTTTCTTT. This translates into CASSLKVNTKAFF.

This clonotype was seen ten or more times. The chain combines TRBV20-1 with TRBJ2-7; D not resolved. CDR3 size: 13 residues. Germline V gene lookup returns CDR1 DFQATT and CDR2 SNEGSKA (reference sequence). Trimming took off 0 bases at V and 2 bases at J, with 8 bases between the two ends. For the CDR3, the DNA is TGCAGTGCTAGAGACCGGAGACCCTACGAGCAGTACTTC. This encodes CSARDRRPYEQYF.

The rearrangement links TRBV29-1 to TRBJ1-1, with D uncertain. Per the germline V gene, CDR1 is SQVTM and CDR2 is ANQGSEA. V shed 4 bases and J shed 1 base, with 10 bases lying between them. This CDR3 has 13 amino acids. CDR3 loop: CSVVSRRNTEAFF. For the CDR3, the DNA is TGCAGCGTTGTAAGCCGCCGGAACACTGAAGCTTTCTTT.

This clonotype was picked up a small number of times. The junction shows a germline mismatch at one end, possibly a read error. V usage is TRBV6-5 and J usage is TRBJ2-7; 11 bases align to TRBD1. The CDR3 is 15 amino acids. Germline V gene sequence: CDR1 MNHEY, CDR2 SVGAGI. CDR3 loop: CDSSYGQGASYEQYF. CDR3 DNA sequence: TGTGACAGCAGTTACGGACAGGGGGCCTCCTACGAGCAGTACTTC.

This clonotype was counted many times. V gene TRBV12-3 or TRBV12-4 combines with J gene TRBJ2-5; the D is unclear. The V gene lost 6 bases and the J gene lost 5 bases, with 13 bases spanning the gap. CDR3 length: 13 amino acids. In nucleotides, the CDR3 is TGTGCCAGCAGCCCCGAAGCTTGGGAGACCCAGTACTTC. It yields the protein CASSPEAWETQYF.

This clonotype came up many times. The chain is built from TRBV19 and TRBJ1-5; D is ambiguous. The CDR3 is 17 residues long. Trimming pared 3 bases from V and 0 bases from J, leaving 15 bases between. The V gene's germline CDR1 is LNHDA and CDR2 SQIVND (reference sequence). The CDR3 sequence: CASSIGRKTASNQPQHF. Here the CDR3 DNA reads TGTGCCAGTAGTATCGGCAGGAAAACAGCTAGCAATCAGCCCCAGCATTTT.

This clonotype was counted only a few times. The CDR3 bases are TGTGCCAGCAGCCCAAACAAGGGGGAAACAGATACGCAGTATTTT. Encoded protein: CASSPNKGETDTQYF. The rearrangement uses TRBV11-2 and TRBJ2-3; tentative D call: TRBD1 (6 bases). Trimming pared 5 bases from V and 3 bases from J, leaving 15 bases between. The germline CDR1 and CDR2 sequences are SGHAT and FQNNGV. The CDR3 runs to 15 residues. Complete variable domain (other parts from reference TRBV11-2 and TRBJ2-3): EAGVAQSPRYKIIEKRQSVAFWCNPISGHATLYWYQQILGQGPKLLIQFQNNGVVDDSQLPKDRFSAERLKGVDSTLKIQPAKLEDSAVYLCASSPNKGETDTQYFGPGTRLTVL.

There are many counts of this clonotype. The genes are TRBV28 and TRBJ2-4, with 9 bases identical to TRBD1. Germline V CDR1 and CDR2: MDHEN, SYDVKM. J lost 6 bases, V lost 10 bases, and 4 bases had no gene match. The CDR3 is 12 residues long. The CDR3 DNA reads TGTGCCACCCGGACAGGGGCAAACATTCAGTACTTC. Translated, it gives CATRTGANIQYF. Combining the CDR3 with reference TRBV28 and TRBJ2-4 gives the whole variable domain DVKVTQSSRYLVKRTGEKVFLECVQDMDHENMFWYRQDPGLGLRLIYFSYDVKMKEKGDIPEGYSVSREKKERFSLILESASTNQTSMYLCATRTGANIQYFGAGTRLSVL.